Shown below are 6 T cell receptor beta chains from a single sample sequenced in a study of shared clonotypes between healthy human individuals. Some clones are missing from TCRdb's copy, which holds only in-frame ones; the method was immunoSEQ multiplex PCR. The sample lists hundreds of thousands of clones, around 92% seen once, with around 24% in the top ten. CD45RO-negative, CCR7-selected cells formed the naive CD8 fraction, which excluded terminally differentiated effector memory CD45RA+ cells. The sample consisted of naive CD8+ T cells sorted from blood. These receptors originate from a young man in good health.

This clone came up once. This chain connects TRBV4-2 to TRBJ1-1; TRBD1 matches 7 bases. Germline CDR1 and CDR2: LGHNA and YNFKEQ. After removal of 4 bases from V and 6 bases from J, the junction contained 5 bases not matched to a gene. CDR3 length equals 13 residues. The CDR3 bases are TGTGCCAGCAGCCTCTGGGACAGCCCTGAAGCTTTCTTT. Residues: CASSLWDSPEAFF.

In DNA, the CDR3 is TGCGCCAGCAGCTATGGACACCCCGCCTACAATGAGCAGTTCTTC. Translating gives CASSYGHPAYNEQFF. This chain links TRBV5-1 with TRBJ2-1, with TRBD1 as a possible D gene (5 bases). The CDR3 is made up of 15 amino acids. Germline CDR1 and CDR2: SGHRS and YFSETQ. Trimming took off 3 bases at V and 2 bases at J, with 12 bases between the two ends. The variable domain in full, completed from reference TRBV5-1 and TRBJ2-1, reads KAGVTQTPRYLIKTRGQQVTLSCSPISGHRSVSWYQQTPGQGLQFLFEYFSETQRNKGNFPGRFSGRQFSNSRSEMNVSTLELGDSALYLCASSYGHPAYNEQFFGPGTRLTVL.

V and J are TRBV28 and TRBJ1-2, with 9 positions matching TRBD1. Trimming took 6 bases from V and 4 from J; bases not matched to a gene: 6. The CDR3 spans 14 residues. Germline V CDR1 and CDR2: MDHEN, SYDVKM. The CDR3 DNA reads as TGTGCCAGCAGGAGGACAGGGGATGGCTATGGCTACACCTTC. As protein: CASRRTGDGYGYTF.

The chain links TRBV9 to TRBJ2-7; 7 bases map to TRBD1. The V segment lost 3 bases and the J segment 2 bases; nucleotides outside the gene matches: 11. This CDR3 spans 16 amino acids. Germline V lookup: CDR1 SGDLS, CDR2 YYNGEE. CDR3 region: CASSATHRGAAYEQYF. The CDR3 bases are TGTGCCAGCAGCGCTACACACAGGGGTGCGGCCTACGAGCAGTACTTC. The full variable domain, in which reference TRBV9 and TRBJ2-7 provide the parts outside the CDR3, is DSGVTQTPKHLITATGQRVTLRCSPRSGDLSVYWYQQSLDQGLQFLIQYYNGEERAKGNILERFSAQQFPDLHSELNLSSLELGDSALYFCASSATHRGAAYEQYFGPGTRLTVT.

The chain links TRBV5-6 to TRBJ1-1, with 7 bases lining up with TRBD1. Germline V gene lookup returns CDR1 SGHDT and CDR2 YYEEEE. V dropped 4 bases and J dropped 10; count of bases not matched to a gene: 10. The length of the CDR3 is 13 residues. CDR3 loop: CASSTRQGRGAFF. The CDR3 DNA is TGTGCCAGCAGCACCCGACAGGGAAGAGGAGCTTTCTTT.

The rearrangement links TRBV7-9 to TRBJ2-7; D is unclear. The CDR3 loop spans 13 amino acids. With 5 bases removed from V and 4 bases from J, the gap between germline ends came to 12 bases. Germline V lookup: CDR1 SEHNR, CDR2 FQNEAQ (reference sequence). The CDR3 DNA is TGTGCCAGCAGCCCGACAAGCACATACGAGCAGTACTTC. Its protein product is CASSPTSTYEQYF.